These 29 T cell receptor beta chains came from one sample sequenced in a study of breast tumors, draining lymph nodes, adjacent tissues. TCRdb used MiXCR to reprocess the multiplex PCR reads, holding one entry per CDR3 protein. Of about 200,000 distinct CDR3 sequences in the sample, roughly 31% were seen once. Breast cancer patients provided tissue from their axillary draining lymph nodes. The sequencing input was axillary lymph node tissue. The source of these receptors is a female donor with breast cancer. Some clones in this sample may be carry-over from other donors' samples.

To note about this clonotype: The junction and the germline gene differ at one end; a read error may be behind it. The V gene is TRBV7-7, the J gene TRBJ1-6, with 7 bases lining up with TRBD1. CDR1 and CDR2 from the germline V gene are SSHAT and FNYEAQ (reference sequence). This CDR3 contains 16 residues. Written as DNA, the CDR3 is TGTGCTAGCAGCTTACGAGCGGGACAGTCGGGCTCACCCCTCCACTTT. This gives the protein CASSLRAGQSGSPLHF.

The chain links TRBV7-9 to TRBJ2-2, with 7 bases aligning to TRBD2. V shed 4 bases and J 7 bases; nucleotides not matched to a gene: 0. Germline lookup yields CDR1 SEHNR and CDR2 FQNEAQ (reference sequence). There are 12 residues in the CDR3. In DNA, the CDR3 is TGTGCCAGCAGCTGGACTAGCGGGGAGCTGTTTTTT. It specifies CASSWTSGELFF.

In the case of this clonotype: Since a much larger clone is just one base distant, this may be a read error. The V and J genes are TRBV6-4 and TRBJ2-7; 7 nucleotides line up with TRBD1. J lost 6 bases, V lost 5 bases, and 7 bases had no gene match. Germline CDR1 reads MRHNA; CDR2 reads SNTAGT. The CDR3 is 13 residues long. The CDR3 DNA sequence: TGTGCCAGCAGTCACAGACAGGGCTCCGAGCAGTACTTC. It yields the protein CASSHRQGSEQYF.

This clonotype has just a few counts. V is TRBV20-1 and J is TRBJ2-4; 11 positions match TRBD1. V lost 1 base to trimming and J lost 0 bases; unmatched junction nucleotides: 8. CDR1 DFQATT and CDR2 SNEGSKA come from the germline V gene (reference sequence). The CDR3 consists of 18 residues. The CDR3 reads CSARGDRGSNVAKNIQYF. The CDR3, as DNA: TGCAGTGCTAGAGGGGACAGGGGGTCAAATGTAGCCAAAAACATTCAGTACTTC.

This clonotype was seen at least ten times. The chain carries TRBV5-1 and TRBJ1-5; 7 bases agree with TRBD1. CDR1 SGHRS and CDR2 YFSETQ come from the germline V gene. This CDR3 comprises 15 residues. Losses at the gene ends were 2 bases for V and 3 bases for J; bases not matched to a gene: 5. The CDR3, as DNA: TGCGCCAGCAGCTTTACGACAGGGTCCAATCAGCCCCAGCATTTT. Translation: CASSFTTGSNQPQHF. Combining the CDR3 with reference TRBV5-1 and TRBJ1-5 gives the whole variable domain KAGVTQTPRYLIKTRGQQVTLSCSPISGHRSVSWYQQTPGQGLQFLFEYFSETQRNKGNFPGRFSGRQFSNSRSEMNVSTLELGDSALYLCASSFTTGSNQPQHFGDGTRLSIL.

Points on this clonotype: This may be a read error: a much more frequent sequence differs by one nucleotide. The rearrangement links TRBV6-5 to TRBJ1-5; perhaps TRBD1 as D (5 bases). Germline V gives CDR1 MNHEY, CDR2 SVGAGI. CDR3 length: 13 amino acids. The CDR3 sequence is CASMGGSNQPRHF. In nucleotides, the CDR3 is TGTGCCAGTATGGGGGGGAGCAATCAGCCCCGGCATTTT.

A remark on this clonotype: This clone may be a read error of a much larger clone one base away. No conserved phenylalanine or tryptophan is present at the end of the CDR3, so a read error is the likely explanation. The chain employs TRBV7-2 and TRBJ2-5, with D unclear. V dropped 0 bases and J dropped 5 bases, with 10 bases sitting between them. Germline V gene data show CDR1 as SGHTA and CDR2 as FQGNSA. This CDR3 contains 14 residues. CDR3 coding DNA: TGTGCCAGCAGCTTAGCGGGCCCCCAGGAGACCCAGTACCTC. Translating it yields CASSLAGPQETQYL.

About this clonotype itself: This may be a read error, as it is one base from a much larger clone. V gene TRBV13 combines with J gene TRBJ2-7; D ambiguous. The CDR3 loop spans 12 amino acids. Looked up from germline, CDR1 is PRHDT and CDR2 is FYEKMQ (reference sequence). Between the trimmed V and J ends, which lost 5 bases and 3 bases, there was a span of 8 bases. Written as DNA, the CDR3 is TGTGCCAGCAGCAAGCACAGCTACGAGCAGTACTTC. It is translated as CASSKHSYEQYF.

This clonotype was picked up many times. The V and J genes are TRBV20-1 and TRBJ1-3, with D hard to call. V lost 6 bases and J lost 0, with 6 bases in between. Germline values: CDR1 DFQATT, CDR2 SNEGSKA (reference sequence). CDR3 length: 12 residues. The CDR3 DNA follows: TGCAGTGCAGGCAACTCTGGAAACACCATATATTTT. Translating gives CSAGNSGNTIYF.

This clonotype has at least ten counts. The CDR3 loop reads CASSSRGAENTGELFF. Here the CDR3 DNA reads TGTGCCAGCAGCTCTAGGGGGGCGGAGAACACCGGGGAGCTGTTTTTT. This rearrangement joins TRBV7-3 to TRBJ2-2; D could derive from TRBD1 or TRBD2 (6 bases each). Trimming removed 4 bases at V and 1 base at J, with 13 bases between. Germline V gene data show CDR1 as SGHTA and CDR2 as FQGTGA. The CDR3 totals 16 residues.

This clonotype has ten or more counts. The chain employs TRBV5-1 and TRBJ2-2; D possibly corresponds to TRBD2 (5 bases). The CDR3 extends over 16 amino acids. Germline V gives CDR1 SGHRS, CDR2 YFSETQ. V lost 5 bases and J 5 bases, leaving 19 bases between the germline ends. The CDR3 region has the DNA TGCGCCAGCAGTCCCTTAGCAGCTACGGGGACCGGGGAGCTGTTTTTT. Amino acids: CASSPLAATGTGELFF. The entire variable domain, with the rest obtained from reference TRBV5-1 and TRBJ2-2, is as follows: KAGVTQTPRYLIKTRGQQVTLSCSPISGHRSVSWYQQTPGQGLQFLFEYFSETQRNKGNFPGRFSGRQFSNSRSEMNVSTLELGDSALYLCASSPLAATGTGELFFGEGSRLTVL.

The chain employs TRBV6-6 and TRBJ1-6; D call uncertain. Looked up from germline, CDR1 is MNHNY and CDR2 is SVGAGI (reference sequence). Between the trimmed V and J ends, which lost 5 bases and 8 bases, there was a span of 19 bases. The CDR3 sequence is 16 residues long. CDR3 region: CASSTGRSRYYSPLHF. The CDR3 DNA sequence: TGTGCCAGCAGTACCGGACGGTCCCGATACTATTCACCCCTCCACTTT.

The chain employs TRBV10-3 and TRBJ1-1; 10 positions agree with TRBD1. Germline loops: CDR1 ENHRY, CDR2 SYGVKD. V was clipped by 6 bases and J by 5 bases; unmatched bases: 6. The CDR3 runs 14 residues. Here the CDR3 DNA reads TGTGCCATCAGGGGGACAGGGGAGGGGACTGAAGCTTTCTTT. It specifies CAIRGTGEGTEAFF.

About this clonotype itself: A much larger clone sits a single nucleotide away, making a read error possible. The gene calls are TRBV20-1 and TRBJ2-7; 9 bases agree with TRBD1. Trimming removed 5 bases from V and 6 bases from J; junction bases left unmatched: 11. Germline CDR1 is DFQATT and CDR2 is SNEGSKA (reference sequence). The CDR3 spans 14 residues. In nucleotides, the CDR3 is TGCAGTGCTGCCCCGCCGGGACAGGGCTCCGAGCAGTACTTC. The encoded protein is CSAAPPGQGSEQYF.

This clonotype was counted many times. The CDR3 nucleotides read TGTGCCAGCAGCTACAGGGGCGAAGACGGCTACACCTTC. Residues: CASSYRGEDGYTF. The genes are TRBV7-9 and TRBJ1-2; 7 bases fit TRBD1. CDR1 and CDR2 from the germline V gene are SEHNR and FQNEAQ (reference sequence). J gave up 8 bases and V 4 bases, and 7 bases lay outside the gene matches. The CDR3 extends over 13 amino acids.

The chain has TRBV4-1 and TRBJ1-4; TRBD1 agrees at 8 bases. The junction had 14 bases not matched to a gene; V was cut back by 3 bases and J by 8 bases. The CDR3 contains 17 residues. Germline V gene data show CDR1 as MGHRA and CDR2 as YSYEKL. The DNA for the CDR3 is TGCGCCAGCAGCCAGGGACAGGCCGCAGGGGAGGGGGAAAAACTGTTTTTT. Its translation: CASSQGQAAGEGEKLFF.

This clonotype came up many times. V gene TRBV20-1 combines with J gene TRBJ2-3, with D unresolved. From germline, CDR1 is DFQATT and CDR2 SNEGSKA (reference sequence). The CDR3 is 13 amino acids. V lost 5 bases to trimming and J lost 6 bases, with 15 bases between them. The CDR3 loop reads CSARDRTTDTQYF. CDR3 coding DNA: TGCAGTGCTCGTGACCGTACTACGGATACGCAGTATTTT.

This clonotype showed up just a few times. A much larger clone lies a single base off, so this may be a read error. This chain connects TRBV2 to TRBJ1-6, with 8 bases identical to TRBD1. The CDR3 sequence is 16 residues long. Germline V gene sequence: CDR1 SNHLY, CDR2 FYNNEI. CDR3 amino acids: CASSRQGQKNNSPLRF. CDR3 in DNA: TGTGCCAGCAGCCGACAGGGGCAGAAAAATAATTCACCCCTCCGCTTT.

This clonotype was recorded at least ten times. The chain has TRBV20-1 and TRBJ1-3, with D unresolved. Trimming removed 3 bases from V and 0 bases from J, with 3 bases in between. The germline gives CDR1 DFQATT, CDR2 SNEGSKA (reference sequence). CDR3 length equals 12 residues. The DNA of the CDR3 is TGCAGTGCTAGGGTCTCTGGAAACACCATATATTTT. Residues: CSARVSGNTIYF.

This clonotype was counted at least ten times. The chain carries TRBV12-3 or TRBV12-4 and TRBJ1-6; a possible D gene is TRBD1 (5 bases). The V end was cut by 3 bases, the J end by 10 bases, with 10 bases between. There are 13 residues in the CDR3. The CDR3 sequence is CASSFDRYSPLHF. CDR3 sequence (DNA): TGTGCCAGCAGTTTCGACAGATACTCACCCCTCCACTTT.

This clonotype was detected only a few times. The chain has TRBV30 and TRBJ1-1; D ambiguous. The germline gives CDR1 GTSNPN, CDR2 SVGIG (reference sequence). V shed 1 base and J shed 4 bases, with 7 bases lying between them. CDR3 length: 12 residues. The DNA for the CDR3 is TGTGCCTGGAGTGGGTCGTCCACTGAAGCTTTCTTT. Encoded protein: CAWSGSSTEAFF.

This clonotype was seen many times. CDR3 sequence reads: CSARARSPSYEQYF. The DNA for the CDR3 is TGCAGTGCTAGAGCGCGGAGCCCTTCCTACGAGCAGTACTTC. The rearrangement joins TRBV20-1 to TRBJ2-7; D unresolved. The germline V and J ends were trimmed by 1 base and 1 base, with 11 bases remaining between them. Germline V gene data show CDR1 as DFQATT and CDR2 as SNEGSKA (reference sequence). The CDR3 contains 14 residues.

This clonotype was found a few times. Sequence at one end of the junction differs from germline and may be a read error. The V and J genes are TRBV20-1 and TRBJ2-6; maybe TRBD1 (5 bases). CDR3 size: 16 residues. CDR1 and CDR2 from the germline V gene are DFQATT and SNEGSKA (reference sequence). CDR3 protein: CSATYNRISAANVLTF. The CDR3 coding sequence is TGCAGTGCTACATATAACAGGATTTCTGCGGCCAACGTCCTGACTTTC.

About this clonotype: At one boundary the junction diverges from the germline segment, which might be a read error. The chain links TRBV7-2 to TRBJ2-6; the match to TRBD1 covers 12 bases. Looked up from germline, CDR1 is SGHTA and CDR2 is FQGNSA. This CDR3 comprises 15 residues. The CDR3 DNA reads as TGTGCCAGCAACGAACGGGGACAGGGGGCCAACGTCCTGCCTTTC. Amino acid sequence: CASNERGQGANVLPF. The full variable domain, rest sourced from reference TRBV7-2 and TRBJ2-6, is GAGVSQSPSNKVTEKGKDVELRCDPISGHTALYWYRQSLGQGLEFLIYFQGNSAPDKSGLPSDRFSAERTGGSVSTLTIQRTQQEDSAVYLCASNERGQGANVLPFGAGSRLTVL.

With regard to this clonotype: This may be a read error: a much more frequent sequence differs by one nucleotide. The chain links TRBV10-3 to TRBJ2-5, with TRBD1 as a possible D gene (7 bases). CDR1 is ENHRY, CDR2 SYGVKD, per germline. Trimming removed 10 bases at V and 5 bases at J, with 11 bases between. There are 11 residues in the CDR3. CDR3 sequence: CATAGGETQYF. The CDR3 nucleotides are TGTGCCACCGCAGGGGGGGAGACCCAGTACTTC.

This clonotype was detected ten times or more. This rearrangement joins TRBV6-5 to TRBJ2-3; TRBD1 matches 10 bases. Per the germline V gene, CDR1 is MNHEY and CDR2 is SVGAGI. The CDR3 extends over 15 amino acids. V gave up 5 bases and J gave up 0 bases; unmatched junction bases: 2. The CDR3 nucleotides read TGTGCCAGCAGTAGACAGGGGGCCAGCACAGATACGCAGTATTTT. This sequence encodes CASSRQGASTDTQYF.

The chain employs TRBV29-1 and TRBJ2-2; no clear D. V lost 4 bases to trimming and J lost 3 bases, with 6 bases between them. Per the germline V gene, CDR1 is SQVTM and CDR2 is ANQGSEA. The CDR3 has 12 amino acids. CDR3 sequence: CSVGDYTGELFF. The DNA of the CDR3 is TGCAGCGTTGGAGACTACACCGGGGAGCTGTTTTTT.

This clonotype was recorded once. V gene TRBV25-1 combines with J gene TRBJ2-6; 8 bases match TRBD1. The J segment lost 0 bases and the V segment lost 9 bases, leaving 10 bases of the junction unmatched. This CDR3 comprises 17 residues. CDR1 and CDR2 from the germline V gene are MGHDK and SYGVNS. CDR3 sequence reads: CARTVGTGFSGANVLTF. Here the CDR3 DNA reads TGTGCCAGGACTGTAGGGACAGGCTTCTCTGGGGCCAACGTCCTGACTTTC.

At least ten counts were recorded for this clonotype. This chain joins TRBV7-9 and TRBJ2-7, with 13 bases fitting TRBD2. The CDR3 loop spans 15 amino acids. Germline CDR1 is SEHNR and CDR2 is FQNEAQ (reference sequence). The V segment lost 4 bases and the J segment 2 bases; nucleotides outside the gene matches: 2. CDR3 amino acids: CASSSGLAGTYEQYF. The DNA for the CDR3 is TGTGCCAGCAGCTCGGGACTAGCGGGAACCTACGAGCAGTACTTC. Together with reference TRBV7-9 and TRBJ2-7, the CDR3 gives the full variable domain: DTGVSQNPRHKITKRGQNVTFRCDPISEHNRLYWYRQTLGQGPEFLTYFQNEAQLEKSRLLSDRFSAERPKGSFSTLEIQRTEQGDSAMYLCASSSGLAGTYEQYFGPGTRLTVT.